Each of the 14 T cell receptor beta chains below was sequenced from the same sample in a study of shared clonotypes between healthy human individuals. Repertoires were generated with immunoSEQ multiplex PCR, while TCRdb's copy carries only in-frame clones and drops some. The sample contains roughly 700,000 clones, 74% of which appear only once. The sequencing input was memory CD4+ T cells sorted from blood. Stated subset: CD45RA-negative fraction. These receptors were obtained from a woman between 25 and 40 years old in good health.

CDR3 in amino acids: CASSNRDRDPGELFF. CDR3 sequence (DNA): TGTGCCAGTAGTAACCGGGACAGGGATCCCGGGGAGCTGTTTTTT. The chain recombines TRBV19 with TRBJ2-2; 9 bases map to TRBD1. This CDR3 comprises 15 residues. Trimming cost V 4 bases and J 6 bases; bases outside gene matches: 6. Germline CDR1 reads LNHDA; CDR2 reads SQIVND (reference sequence). The whole variable domain, remainder taken from reference TRBV19 and TRBJ2-2, is DGGITQSPKYLFRKEGQNVTLSCEQNLNHDAMYWYRQDPGQGLRLIYYSQIVNDFQKGDIAEGYSVSREKKESFPLTVTSAQKNPTAFYLCASSNRDRDPGELFFGEGSRLTVL.

The chain has TRBV6-5 and TRBJ2-4, with D uncertain. Germline assignment: CDR1 MNHEY and CDR2 SVGAGI. The CDR3 contains 13 residues. V was shortened by 3 bases and J by 3 bases, with 6 bases between the two germline ends. The CDR3 reads CASSYGDKNIQYF. The CDR3 region has the DNA TGTGCCAGCAGTTATGGGGACAAAAACATTCAGTACTTC.

This clone was detected a few times. The genes are TRBV6-1 and TRBJ2-5, with D possibly TRBD1 on 6 matching bases. The V and J ends lost 3 bases and 5 bases respectively, with 13 bases between them. This CDR3 comprises 14 residues. CDR1 MNHNS and CDR2 SASEGT come from the germline V gene. CDR3 bases: TGTGCCAGCAGTGACAGGGGTACCCGGGAGACCCAGTACTTC. Amino acid sequence: CASSDRGTRETQYF.

V gene TRBV19 combines with J gene TRBJ1-5; D uncertain. V was cut by 8 bases and J by 1 base, with 12 bases left in between. Germline lookup yields CDR1 LNHDA and CDR2 SQIVND (reference sequence). The CDR3 loop spans 14 amino acids. In nucleotides, the CDR3 is TGTGCCAGTCGCCAAGGCCAAAGCAATCAGCCCCAGCATTTT. Its translation: CASRQGQSNQPQHF.

In its sample, this clone was seen many times. One end of the junction fails to match germline, which may point to a read error. The V gene is TRBV7-2, the J gene TRBJ2-5, with no clear D. The CDR3 has 15 amino acids. CDR1 is SGHTA and CDR2 is FQGNSA in the germline V gene. CDR3 DNA: TGTGCCAGCACCTTTCTCCGCTCAAGCCAAAAGACCCAGTACTTC. Its translation: CASTFLRSSQKTQYF. Looking up the rest from reference TRBV7-2 and TRBJ2-5 gives the full variable domain: GAGVSQSPSNKVTEKGKDVELRCDPISGHTALYWYRQSLGQGLEFLIYFQGNSAPDKSGLPSDRFSAERTGGSVSTLTIQRTQQEDSAVYLCASTFLRSSQKTQYFGPGTRLLVL.

This clone showed up many times. The V and J genes are TRBV7-2 and TRBJ2-7; 15 bases map to TRBD2. CDR1 SGHTA and CDR2 FQGNSA come from the germline V gene. The CDR3 contains 16 residues. Trimming cost V 2 bases and J 6 bases; bases outside gene matches: 5. The CDR3 sequence: CASSLTPGLAGGEQYF. As DNA, the CDR3 is TGTGCCAGCAGCTTAACACCGGGACTAGCGGGAGGCGAGCAGTACTTC.

CDR3 sequence: CASSFALNYGYTF. CDR3 nucleotide sequence: TGTGCCAGCAGTTTCGCATTGAACTATGGCTACACCTTC. The rearrangement links TRBV28 to TRBJ1-2; D remains ambiguous. Trimming left V 3 bases short and J 2 bases short, with 7 bases between. The CDR3 has 13 residues. Looked up from germline, CDR1 is MDHEN and CDR2 is SYDVKM.

This clone was detected a few times. The chain recombines TRBV7-6 with TRBJ2-4; 10 bases are shared with TRBD2. Trimming cost V 5 bases and J 8 bases; bases outside gene matches: 15. The germline V gene encodes CDR1 SGHVS and CDR2 FNYEAQ. The CDR3 is 17 amino acids. CDR3: CASSRSASGSFLDIQYF. The CDR3 region has the DNA TGTGCCAGCAGCAGATCCGCTAGCGGGAGTTTTCTGGACATTCAGTACTTC. The full variable domain, its missing parts supplied by reference TRBV7-6 and TRBJ2-4, is GAGVSQSPRYKVTKRGQDVALRCDPISGHVSLYWYRQALGQGPEFLTYFNYEAQQDKSGLPNDRFSAERPEGSISTLTIQRTEQRDSAMYRCASSRSASGSFLDIQYFGAGTRLSVL.

The chain has TRBV6-6 and TRBJ2-3; maybe TRBD2 (6 bases). Germline assignment: CDR1 MNHNY and CDR2 SVGAGI (reference sequence). The germline V and J ends were trimmed by 5 bases and 2 bases, with 14 bases remaining between them. The CDR3 has 15 residues. DNA for the CDR3: TGTGCCAGCAGTGCTCGGGGACTCTTCACAGATACGCAGTATTTT. Protein product: CASSARGLFTDTQYF.

V gene TRBV28 combines with J gene TRBJ2-7; D remains ambiguous. Trimming removed 6 bases at V and 0 bases at J, with 15 bases between. Looked up from germline, CDR1 is MDHEN and CDR2 is SYDVKM. This CDR3 has 15 residues. The chain's CDR3 is CASRYWSGLSYEQYF. CDR3 bases: TGTGCCAGCAGATACTGGTCGGGCCTCTCCTACGAGCAGTACTTC.

The rearrangement uses TRBV6-5 and TRBJ2-7; 8 nucleotides match TRBD1. V was clipped by 6 bases and J by 4 bases; unmatched bases: 11. Germline CDR1 MNHEY, CDR2 SVGAGI. The CDR3 has 15 amino acids. The CDR3, as DNA: TGTGCCAGCAGACTAGGGCGACAGGGGTGGTACGAGCAGTACTTC. Translating it yields CASRLGRQGWYEQYF.

The V and J genes are TRBV6-1 and TRBJ2-1; 7 nucleotides match TRBD2. In germline, CDR1 is MNHNS, CDR2 SASEGT. The CDR3 covers 17 residues. V trimming: 0 bases; J trimming: 8 bases; junction bases outside the gene matches: 13. The CDR3 nucleotides are TGTGCCAGCAGTGAAGCAGTTAGGTGGGAGGGCCCCTATGAGCAGTTCTTC. Its translation: CASSEAVRWEGPYEQFF.

This clone is a singleton in its sample. The J gene is TRBJ2-1, the V gene TRBV11-2, with 9 bases identical to TRBD2. In germline, CDR1 is SGHAT, CDR2 FQNNGV. The CDR3 has 15 amino acids. V lost 2 bases to trimming and J lost 8 bases; unmatched junction nucleotides: 7. CDR3 sequence (DNA): TGTGCCAGCAGCTTAAGTAGCGGGAGTTCGTATGAGCAGTTCTTC. Translated, it gives CASSLSSGSSYEQFF. Full variable domain (remainder filled in from reference TRBV11-2 and TRBJ2-1): EAGVAQSPRYKIIEKRQSVAFWCNPISGHATLYWYQQILGQGPKLLIQFQNNGVVDDSQLPKDRFSAERLKGVDSTLKIQPAKLEDSAVYLCASSLSSGSSYEQFFGPGTRLTVL.

V usage is TRBV28 and J usage is TRBJ1-5; D remains ambiguous. Trimming stripped 6 bases from V and 4 bases from J, with 13 bases between. CDR1 and CDR2 from the germline V gene are MDHEN and SYDVKM. The CDR3 is 14 residues long. The CDR3: CASSLQLENQPQHF. DNA for the CDR3: TGTGCCAGCAGCCTACAGCTTGAGAATCAGCCCCAGCATTTT.